This note documents a single T cell receptor beta chain sequence. Other nucleotide sequences in the sample specify the same CDR3. The record originates from a study of shared clonotypes between healthy human individuals. About the research overall: For every donor, three CD4 naive, three CD4 memory, two CD8 naive and one CD8 memory plates were used.

The donors, healthy adults who were HIV-negative, had experienced no recent acute infections or vaccinations. CD4+ cells were split into CD45RA+ naive and CD45RA-negative memory subsets. Each sorted subset replicate got 200 ng genomic DNA, about 33,000 genomes. Sequencing was performed with immunoSEQ multiplex PCR; in TCRdb, only in-frame clones are kept and a portion is missing. The sample has 2.3 million or so clones; over 90% are singletons. V was clipped by 3 bases and J by 0 bases; unmatched bases: 5. This CDR3 spans 16 amino acids. Germline CDR1 KGHSH, CDR2 LQKENI. The TCR sequence derives from a man aged 18 to 29 in good health. Some clones in this sample may be carry-over from other donors' samples. The sequencing input was naive CD4+ T cells from PBMCs. Subset reported: CD45RA+ positively selected. The genes are TRBV18 and TRBJ1-1, with 9 bases lining up with TRBD1. As DNA, the CDR3 is TGTGCCAGCTCACCCTGGACAGGGGCGATGAACACTGAAGCTTTCTTT. This sequence encodes CASSPWTGAMNTEAFF. The whole variable domain, remainder taken from reference TRBV18 and TRBJ1-1, is NAGVMQNPRHLVRRRGQEARLRCSPMKGHSHVYWYRQLPEEGLKFMVYLQKENIIDESGMPKERFSAEFPKEGPSILRIQQVVRGDSAAYFCASSPWTGAMNTEAFFGQGTRLTVV.